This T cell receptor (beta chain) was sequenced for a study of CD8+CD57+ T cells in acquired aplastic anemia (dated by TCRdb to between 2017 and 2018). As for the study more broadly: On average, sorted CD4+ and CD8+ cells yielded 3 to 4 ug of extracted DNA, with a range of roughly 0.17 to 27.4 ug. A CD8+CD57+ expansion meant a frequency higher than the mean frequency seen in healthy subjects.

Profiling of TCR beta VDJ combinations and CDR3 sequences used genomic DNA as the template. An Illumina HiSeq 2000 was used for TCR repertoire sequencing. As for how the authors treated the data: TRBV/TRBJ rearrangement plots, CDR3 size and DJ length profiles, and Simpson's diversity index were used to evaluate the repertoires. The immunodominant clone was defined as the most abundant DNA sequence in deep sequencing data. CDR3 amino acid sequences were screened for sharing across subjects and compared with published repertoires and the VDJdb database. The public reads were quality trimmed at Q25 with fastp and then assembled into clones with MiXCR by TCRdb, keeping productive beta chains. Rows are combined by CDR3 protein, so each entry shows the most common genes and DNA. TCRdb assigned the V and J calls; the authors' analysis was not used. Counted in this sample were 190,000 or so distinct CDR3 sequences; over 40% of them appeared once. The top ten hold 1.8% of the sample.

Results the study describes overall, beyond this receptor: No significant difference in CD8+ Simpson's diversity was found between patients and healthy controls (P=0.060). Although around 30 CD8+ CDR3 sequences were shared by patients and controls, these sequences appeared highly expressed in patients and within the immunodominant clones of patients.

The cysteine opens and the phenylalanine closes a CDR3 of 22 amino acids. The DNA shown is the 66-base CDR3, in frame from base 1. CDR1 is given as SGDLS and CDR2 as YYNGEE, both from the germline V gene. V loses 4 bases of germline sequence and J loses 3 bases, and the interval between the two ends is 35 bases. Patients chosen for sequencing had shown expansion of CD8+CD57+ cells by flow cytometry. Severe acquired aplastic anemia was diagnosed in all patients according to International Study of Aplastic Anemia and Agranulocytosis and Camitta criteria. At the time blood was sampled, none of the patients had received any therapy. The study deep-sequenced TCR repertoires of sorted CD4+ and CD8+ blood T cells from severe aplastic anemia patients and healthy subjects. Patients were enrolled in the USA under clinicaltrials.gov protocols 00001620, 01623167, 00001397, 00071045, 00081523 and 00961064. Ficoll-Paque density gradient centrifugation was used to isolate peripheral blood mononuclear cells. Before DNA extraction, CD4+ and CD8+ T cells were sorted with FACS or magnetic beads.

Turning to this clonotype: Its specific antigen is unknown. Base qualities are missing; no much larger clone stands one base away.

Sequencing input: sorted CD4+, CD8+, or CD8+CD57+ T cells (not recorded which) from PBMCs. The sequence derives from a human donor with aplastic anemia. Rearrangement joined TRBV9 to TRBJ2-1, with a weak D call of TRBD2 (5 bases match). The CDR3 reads CASSPRRIPLLTPGTDYNEQFF. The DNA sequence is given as TGTGCCAGCAGCCCGCGACGTATCCCCCTTTTGACTCCGGGAACAGACTACAATGAGCAGTTCTTC.